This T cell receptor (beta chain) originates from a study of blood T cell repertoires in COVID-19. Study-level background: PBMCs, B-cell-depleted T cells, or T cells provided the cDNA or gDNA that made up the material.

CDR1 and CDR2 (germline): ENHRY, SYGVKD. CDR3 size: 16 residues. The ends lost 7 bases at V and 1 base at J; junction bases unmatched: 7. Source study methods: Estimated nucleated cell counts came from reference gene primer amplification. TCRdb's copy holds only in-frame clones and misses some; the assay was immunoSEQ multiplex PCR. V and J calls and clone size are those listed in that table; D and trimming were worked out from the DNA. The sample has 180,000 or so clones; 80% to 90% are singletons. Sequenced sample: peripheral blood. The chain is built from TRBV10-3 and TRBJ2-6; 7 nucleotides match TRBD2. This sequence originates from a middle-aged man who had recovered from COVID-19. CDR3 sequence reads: CAIKGGEGSGANVLTF. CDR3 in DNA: TGTGCCATCAAAGGCGGGGAGGGGTCTGGGGCCAACGTCCTGACTTTC.